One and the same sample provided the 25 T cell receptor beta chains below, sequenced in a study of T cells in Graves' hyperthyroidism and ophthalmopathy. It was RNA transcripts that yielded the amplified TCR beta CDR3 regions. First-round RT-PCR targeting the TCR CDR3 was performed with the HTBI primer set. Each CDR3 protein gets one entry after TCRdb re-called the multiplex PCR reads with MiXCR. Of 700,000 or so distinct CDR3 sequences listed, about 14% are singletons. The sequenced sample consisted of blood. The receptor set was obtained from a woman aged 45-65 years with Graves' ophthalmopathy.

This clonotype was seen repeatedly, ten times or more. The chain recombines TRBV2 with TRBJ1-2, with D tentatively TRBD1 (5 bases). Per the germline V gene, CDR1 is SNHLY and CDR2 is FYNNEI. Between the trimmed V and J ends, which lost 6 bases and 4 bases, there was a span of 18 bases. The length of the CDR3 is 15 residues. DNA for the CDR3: TGTGCCAGCAGGGTGGCTTTGACAGTGAGCTATGGCTACACCTTC. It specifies CASRVALTVSYGYTF.

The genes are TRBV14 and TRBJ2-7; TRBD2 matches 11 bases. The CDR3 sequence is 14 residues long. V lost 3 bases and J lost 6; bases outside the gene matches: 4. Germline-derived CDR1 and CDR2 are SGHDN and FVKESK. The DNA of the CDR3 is TGTGCCAGCAGCCAGGCACTAGCGGGAGTCGAGCAGTACTTC. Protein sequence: CASSQALAGVEQYF.

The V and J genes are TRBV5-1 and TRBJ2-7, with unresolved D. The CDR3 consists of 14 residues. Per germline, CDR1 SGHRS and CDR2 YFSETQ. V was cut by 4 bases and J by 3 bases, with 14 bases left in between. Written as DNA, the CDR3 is TGCGCCAGCAGCCCCCGTGGCAGTAACTACGAGCAGTACTTC. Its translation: CASSPRGSNYEQYF.

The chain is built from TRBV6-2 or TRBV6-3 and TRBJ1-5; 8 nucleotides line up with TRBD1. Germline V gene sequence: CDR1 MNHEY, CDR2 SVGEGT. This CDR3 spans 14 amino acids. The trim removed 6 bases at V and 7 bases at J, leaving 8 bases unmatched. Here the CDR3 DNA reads TGTGCCAGCAGGGATAGGACAGGGAGGCAGCCCCAGCATTTT. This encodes CASRDRTGRQPQHF.

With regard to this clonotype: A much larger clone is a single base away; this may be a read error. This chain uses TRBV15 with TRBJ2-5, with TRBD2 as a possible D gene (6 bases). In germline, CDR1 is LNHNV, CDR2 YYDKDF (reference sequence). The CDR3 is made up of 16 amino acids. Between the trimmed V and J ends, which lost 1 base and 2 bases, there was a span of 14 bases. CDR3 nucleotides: TGTGCCACCAGCAGAGGTATGACAGCGGGTCAAGAGACCCAGTACTTC. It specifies CATSRGMTAGQETQYF.

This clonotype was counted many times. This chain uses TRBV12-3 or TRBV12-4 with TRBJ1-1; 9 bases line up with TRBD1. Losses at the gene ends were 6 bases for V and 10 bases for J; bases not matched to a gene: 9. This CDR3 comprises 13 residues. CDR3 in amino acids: CASSPGQGSTAFF. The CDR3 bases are TGTGCCAGCAGCCCCGGACAGGGGTCGACAGCTTTCTTT.

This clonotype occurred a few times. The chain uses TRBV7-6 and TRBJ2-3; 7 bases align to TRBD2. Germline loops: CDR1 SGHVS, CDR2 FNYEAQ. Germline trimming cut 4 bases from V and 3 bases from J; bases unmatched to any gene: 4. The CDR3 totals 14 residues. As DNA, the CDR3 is TGTGCCAGCAGCTCCGGGACTAAGACAGATACGCAGTATTTT. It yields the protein CASSSGTKTDTQYF.

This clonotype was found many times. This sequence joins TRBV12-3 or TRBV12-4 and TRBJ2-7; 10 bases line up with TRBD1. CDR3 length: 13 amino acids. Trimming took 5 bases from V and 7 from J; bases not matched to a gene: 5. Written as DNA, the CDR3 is TGTGCCAGCAGTCCCGGGACAGGGGATGAGCAGTACTTC. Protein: CASSPGTGDEQYF.

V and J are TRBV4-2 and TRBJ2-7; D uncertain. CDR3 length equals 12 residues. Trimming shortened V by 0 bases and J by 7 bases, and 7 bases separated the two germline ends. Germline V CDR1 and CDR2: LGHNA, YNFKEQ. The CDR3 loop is CASSQDSWEQYF. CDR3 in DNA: TGTGCCAGCAGCCAAGATTCGTGGGAGCAGTACTTC.

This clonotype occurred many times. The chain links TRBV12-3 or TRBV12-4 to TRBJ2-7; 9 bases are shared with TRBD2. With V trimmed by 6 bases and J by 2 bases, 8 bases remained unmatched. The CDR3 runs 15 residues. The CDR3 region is CASRTAGGKPYEQYF. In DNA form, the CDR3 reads TGTGCCAGCAGAACGGCGGGGGGGAAACCCTACGAGCAGTACTTC.

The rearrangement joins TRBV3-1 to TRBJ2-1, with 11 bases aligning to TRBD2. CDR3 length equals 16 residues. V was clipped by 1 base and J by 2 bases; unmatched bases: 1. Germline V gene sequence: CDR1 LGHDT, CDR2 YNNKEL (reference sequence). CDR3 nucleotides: TGTGCCAGCAGCCAAGGGACTAGCGGGCCCTACAATGAGCAGTTCTTC. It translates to CASSQGTSGPYNEQFF.

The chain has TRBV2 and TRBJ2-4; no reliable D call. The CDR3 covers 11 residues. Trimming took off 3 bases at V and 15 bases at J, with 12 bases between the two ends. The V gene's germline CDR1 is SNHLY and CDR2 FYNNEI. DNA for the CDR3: TGTGCCAGCAGTGAGGGGTCCCGAGGGTACTTC. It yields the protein CASSEGSRGYF.

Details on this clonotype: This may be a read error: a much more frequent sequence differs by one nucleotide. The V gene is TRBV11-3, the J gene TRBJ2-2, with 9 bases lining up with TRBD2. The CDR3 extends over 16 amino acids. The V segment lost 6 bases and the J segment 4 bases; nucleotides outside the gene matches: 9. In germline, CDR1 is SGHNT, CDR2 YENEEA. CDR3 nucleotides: TGTGCCAGCAGATCAAGCGGGAGGCATTTCACCGGGGAGCTGTTTTTT. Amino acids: CASRSSGRHFTGELFF.

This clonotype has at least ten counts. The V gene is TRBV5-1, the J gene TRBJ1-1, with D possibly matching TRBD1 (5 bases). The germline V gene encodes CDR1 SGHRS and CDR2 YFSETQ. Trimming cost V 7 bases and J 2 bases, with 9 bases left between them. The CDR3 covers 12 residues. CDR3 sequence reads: CASHQGNTEAFF. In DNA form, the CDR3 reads TGCGCCAGCCATCAGGGAAACACTGAAGCTTTCTTT.

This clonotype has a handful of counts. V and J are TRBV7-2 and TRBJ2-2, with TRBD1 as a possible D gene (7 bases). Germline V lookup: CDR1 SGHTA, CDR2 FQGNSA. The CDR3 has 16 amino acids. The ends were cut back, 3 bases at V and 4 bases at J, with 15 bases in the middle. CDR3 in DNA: TGTGCCAGCAGCTTTCATGGAGGGGGCATCACCGGGGAGCTGTTTTTT. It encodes CASSFHGGGITGELFF.

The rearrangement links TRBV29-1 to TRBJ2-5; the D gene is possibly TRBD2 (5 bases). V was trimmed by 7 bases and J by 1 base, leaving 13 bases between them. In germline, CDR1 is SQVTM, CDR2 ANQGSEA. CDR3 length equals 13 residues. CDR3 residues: CSAGNTIQETQYF. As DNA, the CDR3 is TGCAGCGCGGGGAACACGATCCAAGAGACCCAGTACTTC.

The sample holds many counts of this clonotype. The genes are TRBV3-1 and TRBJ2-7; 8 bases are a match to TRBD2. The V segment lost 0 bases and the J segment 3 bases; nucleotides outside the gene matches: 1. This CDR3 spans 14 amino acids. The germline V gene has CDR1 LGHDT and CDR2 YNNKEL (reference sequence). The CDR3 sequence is CASSQEGTSYEQYF. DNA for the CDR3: TGTGCCAGCAGCCAAGAAGGGACTAGCTACGAGCAGTACTTC.

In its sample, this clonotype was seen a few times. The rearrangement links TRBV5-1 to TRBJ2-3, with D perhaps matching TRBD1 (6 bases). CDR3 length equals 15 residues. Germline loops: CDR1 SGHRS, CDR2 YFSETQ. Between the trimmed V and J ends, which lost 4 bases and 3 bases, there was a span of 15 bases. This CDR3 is CASSAAGQSTDTQYF. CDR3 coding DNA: TGCGCCAGCAGCGCGGCAGGACAGTCAACAGATACGCAGTATTTT.

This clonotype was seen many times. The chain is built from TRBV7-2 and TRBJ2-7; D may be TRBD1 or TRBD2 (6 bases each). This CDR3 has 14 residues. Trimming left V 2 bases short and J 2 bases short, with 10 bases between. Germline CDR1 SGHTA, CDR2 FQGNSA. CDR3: CASSLLRGPYEQYF. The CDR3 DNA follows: TGTGCCAGCAGCTTACTTCGGGGGCCCTACGAGCAGTACTTC.

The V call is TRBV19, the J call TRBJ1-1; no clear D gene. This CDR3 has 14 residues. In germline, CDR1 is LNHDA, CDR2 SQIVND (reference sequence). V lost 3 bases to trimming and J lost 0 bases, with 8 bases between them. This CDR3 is CASSIHGMNTEAFF. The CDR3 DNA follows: TGTGCCAGTAGTATTCACGGTATGAACACTGAAGCTTTCTTT. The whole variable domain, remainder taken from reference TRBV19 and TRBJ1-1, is DGGITQSPKYLFRKEGQNVTLSCEQNLNHDAMYWYRQDPGQGLRLIYYSQIVNDFQKGDIAEGYSVSREKKESFPLTVTSAQKNPTAFYLCASSIHGMNTEAFFGQGTRLTVV.

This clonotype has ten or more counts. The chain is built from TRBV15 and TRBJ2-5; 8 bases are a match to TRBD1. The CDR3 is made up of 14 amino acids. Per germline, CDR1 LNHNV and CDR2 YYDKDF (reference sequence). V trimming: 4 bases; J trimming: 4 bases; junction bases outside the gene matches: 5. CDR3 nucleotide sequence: TGTGCCACCAGCACAGACAGGGGAGGAGAGACCCAGTACTTC. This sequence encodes CATSTDRGGETQYF.

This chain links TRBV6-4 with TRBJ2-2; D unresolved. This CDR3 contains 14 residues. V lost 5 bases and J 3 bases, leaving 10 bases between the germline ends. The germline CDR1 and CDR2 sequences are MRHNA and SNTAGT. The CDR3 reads CASSPNRHTGELFF. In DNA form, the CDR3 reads TGTGCCAGCAGTCCAAACCGGCACACCGGGGAGCTGTTTTTT.

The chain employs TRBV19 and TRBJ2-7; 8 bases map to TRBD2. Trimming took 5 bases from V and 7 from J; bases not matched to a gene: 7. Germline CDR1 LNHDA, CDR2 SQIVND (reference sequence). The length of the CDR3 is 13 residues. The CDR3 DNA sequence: TGTGCCAGTAGTCGGGAGGGCCTTTTGGAGCAGTACTTC. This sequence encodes CASSREGLLEQYF.

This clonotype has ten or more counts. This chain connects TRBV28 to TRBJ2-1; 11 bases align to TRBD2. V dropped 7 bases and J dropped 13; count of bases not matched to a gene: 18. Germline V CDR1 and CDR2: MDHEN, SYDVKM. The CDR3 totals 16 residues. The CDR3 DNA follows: TGTGCCAGCAAGCGGGACCTGACTAGCGGGAAGAAAAAACAGTTCTTC. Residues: CASKRDLTSGKKKQFF. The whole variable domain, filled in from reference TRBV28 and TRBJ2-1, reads DVKVTQSSRYLVKRTGEKVFLECVQDMDHENMFWYRQDPGLGLRLIYFSYDVKMKEKGDIPEGYSVSREKKERFSLILESASTNQTSMYLCASKRDLTSGKKKQFFGPGTRLTVL.

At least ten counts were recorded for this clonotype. The CDR3 reads CSVEGGGTSGFNEQFF. CDR3 DNA: TGCAGCGTTGAAGGAGGCGGGACTAGCGGGTTCAATGAGCAGTTCTTC. The J gene is TRBJ2-1, the V gene TRBV29-1; TRBD2 matches at 12 bases. The CDR3 runs 16 residues. The V gene's germline CDR1 is SQVTM and CDR2 ANQGSEA. With 1 base clipped from V and 6 bases from J, the junction kept 7 bases outside the gene matches.